The clone carrying this T cell receptor (beta chain) has ten or more counts. This entry comes from a study of human T cells and chemical hapten exposure. This CDR3 is built from 14 residues. V gave up 3 bases and J gave up 11 bases, with 19 bases separating them. Germline lookup yields CDR1 SGHTA and CDR2 FQGNSA. MiXCR, applied by TCRdb to the RACE reads, yields one record per CDR3 protein. The table lists about 110,000 distinct CDR3 sequences, approximately 10% of them singletons, with around 3.6% in the top ten. Time point noted: patch test 1, 2 weeks after DPC sensitization. Regarding treatment: therapeutic diphenylcyclopropenone sensitization with weekly scalp DPC.

The origin of this receptor is a middle-aged woman with alopecia areata. Some clones in this sample may be carry-over from other donors' samples. V is TRBV7-2 and J is TRBJ1-1, with D perhaps TRBD1 (5 bases). This specimen was whole blood, taken in connection with sensitization to the hapten diphenylcyclopropenone (DPC). The CDR3 DNA is TGTGCCAGCAGCTTGAGCGGGACCCCCGAAATGGCTTTCTTT. It encodes CASSLSGTPEMAFF.